This T cell receptor beta chain was sequenced for a study of blood T cell repertoires in COVID-19. At the level of the study: The study drew acute and convalescent COVID-19 samples from the United States, Italy and Spain. The cDNA or gDNA used as material had been derived from T cells, B-cell-depleted T cells, or PBMCs.

Original methodology: Estimation of nucleated cell counts was performed using reference gene primer amplification. Libraries were prepared by immunoSEQ multiplex PCR; TCRdb keeps only in-frame clonotypes and omits some of them. V, J and clone size were drawn from that table, and D and trimming were deduced from the DNA. Of about 260,000 clones listed, around 89% are singletons. Trimming took 4 bases from V and 6 from J, leaving 11 bases between them. CDR3 length: 13 amino acids. Germline V lookup: CDR1 KGHDR, CDR2 SFDVKD. This rearrangement joins TRBV24-1 to TRBJ1-2; the D gene is possibly TRBD1 (5 bases). The source is a man in his 60s who had recovered from COVID-19. The sequencing input was peripheral blood. CDR3 region: CATSEGGSHGYTF. In DNA, the CDR3 is TGTGCCACCAGTGAGGGGGGGAGCCATGGCTACACCTTC.